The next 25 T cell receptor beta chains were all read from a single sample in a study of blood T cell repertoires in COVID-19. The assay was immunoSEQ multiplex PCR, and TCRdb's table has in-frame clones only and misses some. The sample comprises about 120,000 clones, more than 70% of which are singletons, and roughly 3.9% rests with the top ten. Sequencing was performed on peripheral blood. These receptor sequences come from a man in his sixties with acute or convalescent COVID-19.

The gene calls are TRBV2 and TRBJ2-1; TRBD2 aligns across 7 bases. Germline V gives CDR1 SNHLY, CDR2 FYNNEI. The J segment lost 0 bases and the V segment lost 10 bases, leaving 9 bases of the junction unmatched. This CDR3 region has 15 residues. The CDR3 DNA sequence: TGTGCCACCTCTCGGGCGGGAGCCTCCTACAATGAGCAGTTCTTC. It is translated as CATSRAGASYNEQFF.

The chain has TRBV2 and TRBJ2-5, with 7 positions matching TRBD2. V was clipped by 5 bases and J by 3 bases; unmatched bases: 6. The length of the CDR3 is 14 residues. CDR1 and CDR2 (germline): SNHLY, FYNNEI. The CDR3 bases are TGTGCCAGCAGTATAACTCTAGCGGAAGAGACCCAGTACTTC. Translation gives CASSITLAEETQYF.

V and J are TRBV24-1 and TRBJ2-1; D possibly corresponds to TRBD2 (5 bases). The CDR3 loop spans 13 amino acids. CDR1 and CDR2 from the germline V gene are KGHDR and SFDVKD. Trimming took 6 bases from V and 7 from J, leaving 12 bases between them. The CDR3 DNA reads TGTGCCACCAGTTCTCTCCCGGGGAATGAGCAGTTCTTC. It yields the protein CATSSLPGNEQFF.

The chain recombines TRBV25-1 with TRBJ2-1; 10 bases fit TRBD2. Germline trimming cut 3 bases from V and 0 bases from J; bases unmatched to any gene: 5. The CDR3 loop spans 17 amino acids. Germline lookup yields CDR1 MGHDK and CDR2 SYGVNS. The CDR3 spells CASSDLLAGSSYNEQFF. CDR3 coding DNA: TGTGCCAGCAGTGACTTACTAGCGGGGAGCTCCTACAATGAGCAGTTCTTC.

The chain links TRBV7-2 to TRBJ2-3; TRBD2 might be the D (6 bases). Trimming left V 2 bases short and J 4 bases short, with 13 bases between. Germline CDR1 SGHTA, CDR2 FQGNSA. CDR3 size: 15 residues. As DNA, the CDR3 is TGTGCCAGCAGCTTAACGGGAGCTAGGGCAGATACGCAGTATTTT. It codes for CASSLTGARADTQYF.

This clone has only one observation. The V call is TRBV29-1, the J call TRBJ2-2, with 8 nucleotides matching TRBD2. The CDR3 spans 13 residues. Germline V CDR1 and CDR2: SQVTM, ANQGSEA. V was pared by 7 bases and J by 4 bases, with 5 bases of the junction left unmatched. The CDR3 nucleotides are TGCAGCGGAGGGGCGGGGGGCACCGGGGAGCTGTTTTTT. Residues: CSGGAGGTGELFF.

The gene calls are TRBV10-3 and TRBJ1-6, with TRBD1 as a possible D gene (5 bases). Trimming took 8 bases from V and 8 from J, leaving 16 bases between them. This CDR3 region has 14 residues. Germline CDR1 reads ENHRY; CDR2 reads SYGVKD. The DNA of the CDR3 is TGTGCCATCTCCCCAGATGGAGGGGATTCACCCCTCCACTTT. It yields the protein CAISPDGGDSPLHF.

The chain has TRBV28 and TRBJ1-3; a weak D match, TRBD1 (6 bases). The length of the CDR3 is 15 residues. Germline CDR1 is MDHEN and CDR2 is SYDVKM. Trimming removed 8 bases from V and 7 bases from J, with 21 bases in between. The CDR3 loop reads CASVSIQGPKNTIYF. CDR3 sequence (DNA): TGTGCCAGCGTATCGATACAGGGCCCTAAGAACACCATATATTTT.

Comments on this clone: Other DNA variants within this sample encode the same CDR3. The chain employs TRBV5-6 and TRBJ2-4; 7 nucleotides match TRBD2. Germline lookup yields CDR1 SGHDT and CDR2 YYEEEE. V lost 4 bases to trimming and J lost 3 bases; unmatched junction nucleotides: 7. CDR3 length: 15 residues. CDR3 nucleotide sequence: TGTGCCAGCAGCAGACTAGCCGGGGACAAAAACATTCAGTACTTC. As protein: CASSRLAGDKNIQYF.

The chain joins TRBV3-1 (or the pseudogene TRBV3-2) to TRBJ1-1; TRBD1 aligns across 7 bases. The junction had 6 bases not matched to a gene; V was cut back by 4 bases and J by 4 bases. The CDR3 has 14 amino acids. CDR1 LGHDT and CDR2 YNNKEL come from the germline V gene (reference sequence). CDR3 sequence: CASSLQGESTEAFF. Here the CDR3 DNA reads TGTGCCAGCAGCCTCCAGGGGGAGAGCACTGAAGCTTTCTTT.

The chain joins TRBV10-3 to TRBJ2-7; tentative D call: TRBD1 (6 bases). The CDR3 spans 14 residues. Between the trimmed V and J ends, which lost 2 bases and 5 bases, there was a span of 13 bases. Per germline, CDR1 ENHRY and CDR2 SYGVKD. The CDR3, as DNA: TGTGCCATCAGTGAGACAGGGTCCGGTGACGAGCAGTACTTC. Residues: CAISETGSGDEQYF.

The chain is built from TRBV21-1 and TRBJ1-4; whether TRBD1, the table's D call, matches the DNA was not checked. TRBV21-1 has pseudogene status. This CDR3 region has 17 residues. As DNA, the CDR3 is TGTGCCAGCAGCGTAACTGACAGTTTTGCAACTAATGAAAAACTGTTTTTT. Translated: CASSVTDSFATNEKLFF.

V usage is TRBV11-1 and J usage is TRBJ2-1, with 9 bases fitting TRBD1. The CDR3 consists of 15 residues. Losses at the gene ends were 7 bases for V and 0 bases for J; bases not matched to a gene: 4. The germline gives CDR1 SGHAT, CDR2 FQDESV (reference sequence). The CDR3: CASIETGGSYNEQFF. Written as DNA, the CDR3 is TGTGCCAGCATCGAGACAGGGGGCTCCTACAATGAGCAGTTCTTC.

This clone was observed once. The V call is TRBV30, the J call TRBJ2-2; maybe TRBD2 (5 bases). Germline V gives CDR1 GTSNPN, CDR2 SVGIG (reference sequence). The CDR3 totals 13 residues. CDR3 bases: TGTGCTTCCGAACGGACTGACACCGGGGAGCTGTTTTTT. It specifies CASERTDTGELFF.

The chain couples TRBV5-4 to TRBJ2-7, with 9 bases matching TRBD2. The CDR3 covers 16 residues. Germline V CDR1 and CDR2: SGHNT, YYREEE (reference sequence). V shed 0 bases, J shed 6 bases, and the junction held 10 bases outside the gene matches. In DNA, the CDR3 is TGTGCCAGCAGCTTGGCCGGGGCGGGAGGGGGTATCGAGCAGTACTTC. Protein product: CASSLAGAGGGIEQYF.

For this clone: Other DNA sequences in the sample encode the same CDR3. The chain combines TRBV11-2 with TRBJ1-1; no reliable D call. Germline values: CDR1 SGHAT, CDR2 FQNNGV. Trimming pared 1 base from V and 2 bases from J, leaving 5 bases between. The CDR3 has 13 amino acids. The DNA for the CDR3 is TGTGCCAGCAGCTTAGGGCCTAACACTGAAGCTTTCTTT. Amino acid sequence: CASSLGPNTEAFF.

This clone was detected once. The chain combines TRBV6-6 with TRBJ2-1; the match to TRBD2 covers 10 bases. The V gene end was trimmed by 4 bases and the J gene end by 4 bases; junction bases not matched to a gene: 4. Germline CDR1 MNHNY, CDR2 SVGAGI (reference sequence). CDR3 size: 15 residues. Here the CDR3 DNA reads TGTGCCAGCAGTTCCGGGACTAGCGTTTACAATGAGCAGTTCTTC. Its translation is CASSSGTSVYNEQFF.

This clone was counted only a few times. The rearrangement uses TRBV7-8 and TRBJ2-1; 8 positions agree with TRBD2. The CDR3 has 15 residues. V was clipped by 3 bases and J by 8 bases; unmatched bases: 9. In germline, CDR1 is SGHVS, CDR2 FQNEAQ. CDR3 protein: CASSFGAGVGDEQFF. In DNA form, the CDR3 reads TGTGCCAGCAGCTTCGGAGCGGGAGTCGGGGATGAGCAGTTCTTC.

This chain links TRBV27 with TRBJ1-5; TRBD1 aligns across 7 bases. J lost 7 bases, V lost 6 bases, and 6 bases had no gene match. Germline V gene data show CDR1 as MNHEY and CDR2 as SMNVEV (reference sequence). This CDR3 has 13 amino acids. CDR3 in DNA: TGTGCCAGCAGCCAGACAGGGATCCAGCCCCAGCATTTT. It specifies CASSQTGIQPQHF.

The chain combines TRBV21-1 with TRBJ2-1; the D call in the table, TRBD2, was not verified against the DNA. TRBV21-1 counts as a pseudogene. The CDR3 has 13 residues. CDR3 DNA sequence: TGTGCAAGACGTCGGACTGTCTACAATGAGCAGTTCTTC. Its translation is CARRRTVYNEQFF.

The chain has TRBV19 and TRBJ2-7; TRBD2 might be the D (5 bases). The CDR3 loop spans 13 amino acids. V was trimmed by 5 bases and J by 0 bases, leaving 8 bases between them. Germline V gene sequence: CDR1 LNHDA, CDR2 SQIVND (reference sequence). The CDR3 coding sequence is TGTGCCAGTAGTGTCCGGGACTCCTACGAGCAGTACTTC. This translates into CASSVRDSYEQYF.

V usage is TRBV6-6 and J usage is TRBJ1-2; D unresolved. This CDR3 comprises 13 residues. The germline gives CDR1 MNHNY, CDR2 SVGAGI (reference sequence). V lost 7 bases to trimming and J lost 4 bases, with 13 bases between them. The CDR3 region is CASTAIEAYGYTF. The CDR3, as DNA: TGTGCCAGCACCGCGATTGAGGCCTATGGCTACACCTTC.

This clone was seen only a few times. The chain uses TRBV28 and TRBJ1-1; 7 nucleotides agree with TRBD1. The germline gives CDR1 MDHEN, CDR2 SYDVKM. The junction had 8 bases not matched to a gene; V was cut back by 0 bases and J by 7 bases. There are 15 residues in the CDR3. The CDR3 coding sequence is TGTGCCAGCAGTTTATGGGGAGTGGGACAGAGTGAAGCTTTCTTT. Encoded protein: CASSLWGVGQSEAFF.

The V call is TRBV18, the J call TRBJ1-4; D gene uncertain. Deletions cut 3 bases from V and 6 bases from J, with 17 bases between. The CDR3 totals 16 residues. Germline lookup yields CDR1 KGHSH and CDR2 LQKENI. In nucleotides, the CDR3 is TGTGCCAGCTCACCGGCCTCGCAGGCCCTTTATGAAAAACTGTTTTTT. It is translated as CASSPASQALYEKLFF.

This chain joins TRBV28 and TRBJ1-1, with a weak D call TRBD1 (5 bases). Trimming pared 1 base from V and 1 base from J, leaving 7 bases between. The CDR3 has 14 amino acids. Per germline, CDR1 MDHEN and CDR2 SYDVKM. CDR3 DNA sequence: TGTGCCAGCAGTTTATTGGACACGAACACTGAAGCTTTCTTT. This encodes CASSLLDTNTEAFF.